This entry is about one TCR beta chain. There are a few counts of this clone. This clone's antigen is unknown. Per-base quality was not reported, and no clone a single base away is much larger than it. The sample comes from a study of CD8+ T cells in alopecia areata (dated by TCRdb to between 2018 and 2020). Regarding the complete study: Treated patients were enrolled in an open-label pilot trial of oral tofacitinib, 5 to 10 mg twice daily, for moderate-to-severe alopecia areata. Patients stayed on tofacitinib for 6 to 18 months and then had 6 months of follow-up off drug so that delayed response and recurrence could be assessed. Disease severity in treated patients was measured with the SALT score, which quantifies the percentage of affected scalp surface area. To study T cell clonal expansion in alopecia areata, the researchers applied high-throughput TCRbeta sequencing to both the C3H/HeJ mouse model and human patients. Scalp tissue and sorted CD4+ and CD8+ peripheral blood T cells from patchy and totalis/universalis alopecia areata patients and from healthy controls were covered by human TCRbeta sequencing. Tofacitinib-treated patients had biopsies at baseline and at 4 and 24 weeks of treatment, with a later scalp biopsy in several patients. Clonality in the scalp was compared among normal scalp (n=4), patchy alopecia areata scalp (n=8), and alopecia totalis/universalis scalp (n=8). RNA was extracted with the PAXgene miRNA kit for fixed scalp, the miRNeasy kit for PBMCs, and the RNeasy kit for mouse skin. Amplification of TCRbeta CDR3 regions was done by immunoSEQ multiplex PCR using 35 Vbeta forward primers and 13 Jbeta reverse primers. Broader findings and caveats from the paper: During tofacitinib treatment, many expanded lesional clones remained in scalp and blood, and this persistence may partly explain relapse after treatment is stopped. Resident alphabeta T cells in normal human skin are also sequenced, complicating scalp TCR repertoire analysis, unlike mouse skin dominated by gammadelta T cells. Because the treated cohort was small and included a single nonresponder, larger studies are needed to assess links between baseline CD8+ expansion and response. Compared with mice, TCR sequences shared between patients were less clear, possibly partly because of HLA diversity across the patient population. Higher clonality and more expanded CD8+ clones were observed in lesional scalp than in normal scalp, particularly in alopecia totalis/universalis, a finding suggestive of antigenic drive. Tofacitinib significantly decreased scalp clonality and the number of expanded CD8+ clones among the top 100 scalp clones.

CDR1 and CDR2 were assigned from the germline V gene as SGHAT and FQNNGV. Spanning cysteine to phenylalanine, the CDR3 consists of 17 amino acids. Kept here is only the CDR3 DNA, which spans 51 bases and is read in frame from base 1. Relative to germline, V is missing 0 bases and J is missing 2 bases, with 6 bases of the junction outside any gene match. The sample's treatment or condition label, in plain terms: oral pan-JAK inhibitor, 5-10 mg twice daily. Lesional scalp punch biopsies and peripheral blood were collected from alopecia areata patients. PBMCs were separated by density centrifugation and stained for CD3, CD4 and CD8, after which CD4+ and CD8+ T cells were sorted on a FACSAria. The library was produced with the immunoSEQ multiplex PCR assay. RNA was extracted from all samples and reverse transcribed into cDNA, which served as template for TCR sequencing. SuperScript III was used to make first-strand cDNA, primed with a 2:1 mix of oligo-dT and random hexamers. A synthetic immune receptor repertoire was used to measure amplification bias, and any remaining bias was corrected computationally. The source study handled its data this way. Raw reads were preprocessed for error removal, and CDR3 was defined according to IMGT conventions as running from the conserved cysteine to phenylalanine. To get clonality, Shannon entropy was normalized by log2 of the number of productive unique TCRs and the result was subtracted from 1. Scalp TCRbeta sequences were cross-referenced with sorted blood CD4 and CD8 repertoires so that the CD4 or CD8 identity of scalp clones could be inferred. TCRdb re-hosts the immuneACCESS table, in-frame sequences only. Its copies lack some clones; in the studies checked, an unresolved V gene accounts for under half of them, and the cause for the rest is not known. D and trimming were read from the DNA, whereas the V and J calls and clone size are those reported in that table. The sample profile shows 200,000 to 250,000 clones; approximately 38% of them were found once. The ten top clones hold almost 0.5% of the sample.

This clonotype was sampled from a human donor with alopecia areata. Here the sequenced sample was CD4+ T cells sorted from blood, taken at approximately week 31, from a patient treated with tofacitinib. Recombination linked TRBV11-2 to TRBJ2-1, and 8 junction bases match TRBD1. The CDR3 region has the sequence CASSLDLYRGAYNEQFF. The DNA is TGTGCCAGCAGCTTAGATCTCTACAGGGGGGCCTACAATGAGCAGTTCTTC. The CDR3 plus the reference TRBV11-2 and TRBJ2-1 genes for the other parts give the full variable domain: EAGVAQSPRYKIIEKRQSVAFWCNPISGHATLYWYQQILGQGPKLLIQFQNNGVVDDSQLPKDRFSAERLKGVDSTLKIQPAKLEDSAVYLCASSLDLYRGAYNEQFFGPGTRLTVL.